One sample yielded the 8 T cell receptor beta chains listed below, sequenced in a study of CD8 T cells in Susac syndrome. It was with random hexamers that roughly 0.5 to 1 ug RNA was reverse transcribed. TCRdb processed the immunoSEQ multiplex PCR reads anew with MiXCR; each CDR3 protein has one entry. The sample carries some 150,000 distinct CDR3 sequences, approximately 95% recorded once. The sample consisted of CD4+ T cells from PBMCs. The source of these receptors is a human donor with Susac syndrome.

The chain uses TRBV5-1 and TRBJ2-3; D call uncertain. Germline CDR1 is SGHRS and CDR2 is YFSETQ. V lost 2 bases and J lost 8, with 12 bases in between. The CDR3 spans 13 residues. The CDR3 DNA follows: TGCGCCAGCAGCTTAAACTCCCTAGGTACGCAGTATTTT. Translated, it gives CASSLNSLGTQYF.

The chain uses TRBV29-1 and TRBJ2-7, with D possibly being TRBD1 (5 bases). Germline V lookup: CDR1 SQVTM, CDR2 ANQGSEA. CDR3 length: 11 residues. The V end was cut by 4 bases, the J end by 3 bases, with 7 bases between. CDR3 DNA sequence: TGCAGCGTTGGTACAGGCTACGAGCAGTACTTC. The encoded protein is CSVGTGYEQYF.

The J gene is TRBJ2-5, the V gene TRBV3-1, with D unclear. The V and J ends lost 0 bases and 3 bases respectively, with 8 bases between them. This CDR3 is 14 amino acids long. Germline V CDR1 and CDR2: LGHDT, YNNKEL (reference sequence). In DNA form, the CDR3 reads TGTGCCAGCAGCCAAGAAGGAAGAGAAGAGACCCAGTACTTC. Encoded protein: CASSQEGREETQYF.

The chain combines TRBV27 with TRBJ2-6; D is possibly TRBD1 (5 bases). Germline V CDR1 and CDR2: MNHEY, SMNVEV (reference sequence). CDR3 size: 16 residues. Trimming shortened V by 2 bases and J by 3 bases, and 11 bases separated the two germline ends. The CDR3 protein is CASSLIQGVGANVLTF. CDR3 nucleotides: TGTGCCAGCAGTTTAATCCAGGGTGTTGGGGCCAACGTCCTGACTTTC.

This chain links TRBV6-1 with TRBJ2-3; D is perhaps TRBD2 (6 bases). Germline CDR1 MNHNS, CDR2 SASEGT. V shed 4 bases and J shed 0 bases, with 14 bases lying between them. The CDR3 is 16 residues long. The CDR3 DNA reads as TGTGCCAGCAGTGGCCAGGGACTCCGCAGCACAGATACGCAGTATTTT. This encodes CASSGQGLRSTDTQYF.

The chain has TRBV9 and TRBJ2-1, with D tentatively TRBD2 (6 bases). Germline V lookup: CDR1 SGDLS, CDR2 YYNGEE. This CDR3 spans 15 amino acids. V lost 0 bases and J 2 bases, leaving 9 bases between the germline ends. CDR3 in amino acids: CASSVGTTTYNEQFF. In DNA, the CDR3 is TGTGCCAGCAGCGTAGGGACTACCACCTACAATGAGCAGTTCTTC.

The V call is TRBV7-3, the J call TRBJ2-1; 10 bases fit TRBD2. CDR1 and CDR2 from the germline V gene are SGHTA and FQGTGA. Unmatched junction bases numbered 11, after V lost 9 bases and J lost 6 bases. The CDR3 has 15 residues. The CDR3 loop reads CARSKAGGPFNEQFF. The CDR3 DNA reads as TGTGCCAGGAGTAAAGCGGGGGGGCCTTTCAATGAGCAGTTCTTC.

This clonotype appeared a few times. The chain uses TRBV12-3 or TRBV12-4 and TRBJ2-3; no clear D gene. V was cut by 5 bases and J by 2 bases, with 5 bases left in between. The CDR3 has 12 amino acids. CDR3 residues: CASSGDTDTQYF. In nucleotides, the CDR3 is TGTGCCAGCAGTGGGGACACAGATACGCAGTATTTT.